This T cell receptor beta chain derives from a study of cytomegalovirus exposure and HLA in healthy donors. Study findings and constraints: There were over 150 TCR beta chains listed as cytomegalovirus-associated.

The V end lost 4 bases, the J end lost 4 bases, and 15 bases lay between the germline ends. The CDR3 consists of 15 residues. The germline V gene encodes CDR1 WSHSY and CDR2 SAAADI. This clone was seen a few times. Its antigen is unidentified. PCR amplification relied on 60 Vbeta primers (plus 13 Jbeta primers). Original data processing: Approximately 79 million unique TCR beta chains, around 10 million of them shared, were counted by a later analysis. Some clones are missing from TCRdb's copy, which holds only in-frame ones; the method was immunoSEQ multiplex PCR. V, J and clone size derive from that table, while D and trimming were established from the DNA sequence. The sample lists approximately 130,000 clones, roughly 80% occurring once.

The specimen was PBMCs. This clonotype originated in a young man in good health and CMV-seronegative. V usage is TRBV10-2 and J usage is TRBJ2-3, with D maybe TRBD2 (7 bases). The CDR3 region is CASSVAGAAPDTQYF. The CDR3 nucleotides read TGCGCCAGCAGTGTTGCGGGGGCCGCGCCAGATACGCAGTATTTT.